These T cell receptor beta chains were read from a single sample in a study of blood T cells in healthy people across ages. TCRdb re-analysed the 5' RACE reads in MiXCR, keeping a single row per CDR3 protein. The table includes about 570,000 distinct CDR3 sequences, about 27% detected once. The sample also formed part of further work on T cells of mothers and their children.

Sequences were obtained from blood. The origin of the receptors is a boy younger than 10 in good health. Both conserved end residues are part of each CDR3. A D gene is named only where the DNA matches it firmly. Where a row states a size, it is once, few, many or the class of an expanded clone; other rows omit it.

j_call d_call clone_size v_call cdr3_aa cdr3_nt
TRBJ2-1 TRBD2 few TRBV11-2 CASSVTSGSNNEQFF TGTGCCAGCAGCGTCACTAGCGGGAGTAACAATGAGCAGTTCTTC
TRBJ2-3 TRBD2 . TRBV6-5 CASSYSNDGPAGTDTQYF TGTGCCAGCAGTTACTCGAATGACGGCCCAGCGGGGACAGATACGCAGTATTTT
TRBJ2-5 TRBD2 few TRBV10-3 CAISETSGRKTQYF TGTGCCATCAGCGAGACTAGCGGGAGAAAGACCCAGTACTTC
TRBJ2-2 TRBD1 few TRBV13 CASSYDRGRSYSGELFF TGTGCCAGCAGCTACGACAGGGGGCGGTCGTATTCCGGGGAGCTGTTTTTT
TRBJ1-1 . few TRBV25-1 CASSEGVLEAFF TGTGCCAGCAGTGAAGGGGTTCTGGAAGCTTTCTTT
TRBJ2-7 . . TRBV27 CASSSDVLSSYEQYF TGTGCCAGCAGTTCGGACGTCCTCAGCTCCTACGAGCAGTACTTC
TRBJ2-5 . . TRBV7-2 CASILRGFNQETQYF TGTGCCAGCATTTTAAGGGGATTCAACCAAGAGACCCAGTACTTC
TRBJ2-7 . . TRBV11-2 CASSLGSRLIYEQYF TGTGCCAGCAGCTTAGGTTCACGCTTAATCTACGAGCAGTACTTC
TRBJ2-5 . . TRBV5-4 CASRFGSREYF TGTGCCAGCAGGTTCGGGTCGAGGGAGTACTTC
TRBJ2-7 . . TRBV12-3/TRBV12-4 CASRPTGSRGEQYF TGTGCCAGCAGACCCACAGGTTCCAGGGGCGAGCAGTACTTC
TRBJ2-7 . . TRBV2 CASSGRGAYEQYF TGTGCCAGCAGTGGTCGAGGGGCCTACGAGCAGTACTTC
TRBJ2-2 . . TRBV12-3/TRBV12-4 CASPKAPNTGELFF TGTGCCAGCCCTAAAGCGCCGAACACCGGGGAGCTGTTTTTT
TRBJ2-5 . . TRBV2 CASTSVRGETQYF TGTGCCAGCACCTCGGTCCGGGGTGAGACCCAGTACTTC
TRBJ1-5 TRBD1 . TRBV12-3/TRBV12-4 CASSRQGFRNQPQHF TGTGCCAGCAGTCGACAGGGATTTCGTAATCAGCCCCAGCATTTT
TRBJ2-3 TRBD1 few TRBV12-3/TRBV12-4 CASRPGTGAPNGAGGGTDTQYF TGTGCCAGCAGACCCGGGACAGGGGCCCCTAACGGCGCGGGGGGTGGGACAGATACGCAGTATTTT
TRBJ2-7 TRBD2 few TRBV20-1 CSAASGRVRNEQYF TGCAGTGCTGCTAGCGGGAGAGTGAGGAACGAGCAGTACTTC
TRBJ2-7 TRBD2 few TRBV7-9 CASSLLGGRGNEQYF TGTGCCAGCAGCTTACTCGGCGGGAGAGGCAACGAGCAGTACTTC
TRBJ2-1 TRBD2 few TRBV5-1 CASSPPSGGYNEQFF TGCGCCAGCAGCCCACCTAGCGGGGGGTACAATGAGCAGTTCTTC
TRBJ2-7 . . TRBV4-3 CASSQETEEQYF TGCGCCAGCAGCCAAGAAACAGAGGAGCAGTACTTC
TRBJ2-2 . few TRBV5-1 CASSPLGSSTTGELFF TGCGCCAGCAGCCCGCTTGGTAGCAGCACCACCGGGGAGCTGTTTTTT
TRBJ2-5 TRBD1 few TRBV20-1 CSARDGATGQNFF TGCAGTGCTAGAGATGGCGCGACGGGACAGAATTTCTTC
TRBJ1-5 . . TRBV10-3 CAISERESNQPQHF TGTGCCATCAGTGAACGGGAGTCCAATCAGCCCCAGCATTTT
TRBJ2-3 TRBD2 . TRBV7-6 CASSFGTSGRVDTQYF TGTGCCAGCAGCTTCGGGACTAGCGGGAGAGTGGATACGCAGTATTTT
TRBJ2-1 TRBD2 . TRBV3-1 CASSQESSGSNNEQFF TGTGCCAGCAGCCAAGAATCTAGCGGGAGCAACAATGAGCAGTTCTTC
TRBJ1-6 . few TRBV7-9 CASSLERELNSPLHF TGTGCCAGCAGCTTAGAAAGGGAGCTCAATTCACCCCTCCACTTT
TRBJ2-3 . few TRBV27 CASSPTRDTQYF TGTGCCAGCAGTCCCACTCGAGATACGCAGTATTTT